This TCR beta chain emerged from a study of memory CD4+ T cells and cytomegalovirus serostatus. Study at large: Donors were healthy Belgian adults, 8 to 10 CMV seropositive and around 24 seronegative.

V was clipped by 2 bases and J by 0 bases, with 8 bases between them. CDR3 length: 15 amino acids. Germline CDR1 reads SEHNR; CDR2 reads FQNEAQ (reference sequence). Some clones are missing from TCRdb's copy, which holds only in-frame ones; the method was immunoSEQ multiplex PCR. Among 50,000 to 65,000 clones listed, 60% to 80% were seen once. General study results and limits: The CMV-associated TCR signature appears largely within the CD4+ memory repertoire. CMV serostatus prediction reached median AUC approximately 0.95, or 0.91 with US-trained model.

Single viable CD3+CD4+CD8-CD45RO+ cells were sorted as the memory CD4+ T cells. A few counts support this clone. Antigen: not known. The rearrangement uses TRBV7-9 and TRBJ1-3; D unresolved. The receptor was isolated from an adult in good health and CMV-seronegative. The sample consisted of memory CD4+ T cells from blood. The CDR3 region has the DNA TGTGCCAGCAGCTTAAGGGTAGCCTCTGGAAACACCATATATTTT. It codes for CASSLRVASGNTIYF.